This T cell receptor (beta chain) was captured by sequencing in a study of blood T cell repertoires in COVID-19. About the study: Some COVID-19 samples were acute and others convalescent; all came from the United States, Italy and Spain. The analysed material was cDNA or gDNA that came from T cells, B-cell-depleted T cells, or PBMCs.

Trimming cost V 1 base and J 3 bases; bases outside gene matches: 5. Germline V gene data show CDR1 as LGHNA and CDR2 as YNFKEQ. CDR3 size: 15 residues. Original methodology: Amplification of reference gene primers provided the estimated nucleated cell counts. Only in-frame clones appear in the TCRdb table, and some are missing; sequencing was by immunoSEQ multiplex PCR. V and J calls and clone size are those listed in that table; D and trimming were worked out from the DNA. The sample has 65,000 to 95,000 clones; roughly 87% are singletons. This sequence originates from a man in his sixties or seventies with acute or convalescent COVID-19. Specimen: peripheral blood. The gene calls are TRBV4-2 and TRBJ1-1; 7 nucleotides line up with TRBD1. The CDR3 here is CASSQGTGWDTEAFF. The CDR3 DNA reads TGTGCCAGCAGCCAAGGGACAGGCTGGGACACTGAAGCTTTCTTT.